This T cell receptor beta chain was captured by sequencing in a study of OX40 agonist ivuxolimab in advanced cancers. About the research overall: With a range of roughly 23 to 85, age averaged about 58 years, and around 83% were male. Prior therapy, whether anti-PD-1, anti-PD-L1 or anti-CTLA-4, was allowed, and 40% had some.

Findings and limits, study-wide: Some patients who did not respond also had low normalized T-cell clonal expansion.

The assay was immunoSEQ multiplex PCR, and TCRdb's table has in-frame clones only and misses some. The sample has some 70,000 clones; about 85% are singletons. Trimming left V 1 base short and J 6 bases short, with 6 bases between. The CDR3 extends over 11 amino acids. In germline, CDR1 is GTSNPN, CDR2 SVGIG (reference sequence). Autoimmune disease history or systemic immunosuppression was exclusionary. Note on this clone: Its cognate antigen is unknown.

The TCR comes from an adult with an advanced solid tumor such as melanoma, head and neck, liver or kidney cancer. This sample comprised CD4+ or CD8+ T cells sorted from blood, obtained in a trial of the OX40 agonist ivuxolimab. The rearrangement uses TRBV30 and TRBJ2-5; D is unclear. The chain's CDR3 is CAWSAMKTQYF. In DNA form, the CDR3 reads TGTGCCTGGAGTGCCATGAAGACCCAGTACTTC.